The 28 T cell receptor beta chains listed next were all sequenced from one sample in a study of T cells in Graves' hyperthyroidism and ophthalmopathy. Amplified TCR beta CDR3 regions came from RNA transcripts. When the TCR CDR3 underwent first-round RT-PCR, the HTBI primer set was used. TCRdb reprocessed the multiplex PCR reads with MiXCR, giving one entry per CDR3 protein. Of about 420,000 distinct CDR3 sequences in the sample, 15% to 18% were seen once. What was sequenced was blood. Every receptor here comes from a woman in her late teens or twenties with Graves' hyperthyroidism.

The chain joins TRBV28 to TRBJ2-3; 13 bases map to TRBD2. Trimming cost V 6 bases and J 2 bases; bases outside gene matches: 14. The CDR3 runs to 19 residues. Germline V gene sequence: CDR1 MDHEN, CDR2 SYDVKM. CDR3 amino acids: CASSPTIGTSGKYTDTQYF. The CDR3 DNA reads TGTGCCAGCAGCCCAACGATAGGGACTAGCGGGAAATACACAGATACGCAGTATTTT.

This clonotype was counted ten times or more. The rearrangement joins TRBV7-2 to TRBJ2-3, with no clear D. The CDR3 is 18 residues long. V was shortened by 1 base and J by 0 bases, with 17 bases between the two germline ends. The germline V gene encodes CDR1 SGHTA and CDR2 FQGNSA. The CDR3 sequence: CASSLVVGFLISTDTQYF. The CDR3 DNA reads as TGTGCCAGCAGCTTAGTAGTGGGATTCCTGATTAGCACAGATACGCAGTATTTT.

This clonotype was seen only a few times. The chain combines TRBV25-1 with TRBJ1-1; a possible D gene is TRBD1 (6 bases). The CDR3 is 14 amino acids. V was cut by 6 bases and J by 5 bases, with 16 bases left in between. Germline values: CDR1 MGHDK, CDR2 SYGVNS. The CDR3 DNA follows: TGTGCCAGCAGCCCGGGAGAGGGGGGGACTGAAGCTTTCTTT. Translated, it gives CASSPGEGGTEAFF.

The rearrangement links TRBV14 to TRBJ1-6, with D unclear. V gave up 2 bases and J gave up 0 bases, with 5 bases separating them. This CDR3 has 15 residues. Germline V gene lookup returns CDR1 SGHDN and CDR2 FVKESK. DNA of the CDR3: TGTGCCAGCAGCCAACACAGCTCCTATAATTCACCCCTCCACTTT. Its protein product is CASSQHSSYNSPLHF.

This clonotype has at least ten counts. The V gene is TRBV12-3 or TRBV12-4, the J gene TRBJ2-3; 8 bases fit TRBD2. V gave up 7 bases and J gave up 4 bases; unmatched junction bases: 7. This CDR3 is 14 amino acids long. The chain's CDR3 is CASKPGLEADTQYF. CDR3 DNA sequence: TGTGCCAGCAAACCGGGACTAGAAGCAGATACGCAGTATTTT.

This clonotype was seen repeatedly, ten times or more. V and J are TRBV10-3 and TRBJ2-3; 7 nucleotides line up with TRBD1. V trimming: 4 bases; J trimming: 5 bases; junction bases outside the gene matches: 6. The CDR3 covers 14 residues. Germline V gene data show CDR1 as ENHRY and CDR2 as SYGVKD. The CDR3 region has the DNA TGTGCCATCAGTGTTGAGGGGGCCCAAGATACGCAGTATTTT. Its protein product is CAISVEGAQDTQYF.

This clonotype was counted ten times or more. This rearrangement joins TRBV20-1 to TRBJ1-3; D unclear. V was clipped by 5 bases and J by 4 bases, with 6 bases between them. The CDR3 covers 11 residues. CDR1 is DFQATT and CDR2 is SNEGSKA in the germline V gene (reference sequence). CDR3 DNA sequence: TGCAGTGCTGCCGAAGGAAACACCATATATTTT. Translated, it gives CSAAEGNTIYF.

This clonotype showed up many times. The chain couples TRBV12-3 or TRBV12-4 to TRBJ2-5; D is perhaps TRBD1 (5 bases). Trimming pared 4 bases from V and 5 bases from J, leaving 14 bases between. This CDR3 is built from 14 residues. CDR3 nucleotides: TGTGCCAGCAGTTCCCACCAGGGTCGGGAGACCCAGTACTTC. It encodes CASSSHQGRETQYF.

This clonotype was seen repeatedly, ten times or more. The chain employs TRBV3-1 and TRBJ2-7, with D unclear. This CDR3 is 12 amino acids long. CDR1 and CDR2 from the germline V gene are LGHDT and YNNKEL (reference sequence). V dropped 1 base and J dropped 6 bases, with 7 bases sitting between them. CDR3: CASSQVSTEQYF. The CDR3 DNA reads TGTGCCAGCAGCCAAGTTTCGACCGAGCAGTACTTC.

At least ten counts were recorded for this clonotype. This chain connects TRBV12-3 or TRBV12-4 to TRBJ1-5; no clear D. With 5 bases removed from V and 9 bases from J, the gap between germline ends came to 11 bases. This CDR3 region has 12 residues. CDR3 region: CASSDLSGPQHF. As DNA, the CDR3 is TGTGCCAGCAGTGACTTAAGTGGGCCCCAGCATTTT.

This clonotype was observed many times. This sequence joins TRBV11-1 and TRBJ2-5; 8 nucleotides agree with TRBD2. This CDR3 comprises 13 residues. V was clipped by 5 bases and J by 3 bases; unmatched bases: 2. Per the germline V gene, CDR1 is SGHAT and CDR2 is FQDESV (reference sequence). The CDR3 reads CASSPGLEETQYF. Written as DNA, the CDR3 is TGTGCCAGCAGCCCGGGACTAGAAGAGACCCAGTACTTC.

Ten or more counts support this clonotype. The gene calls are TRBV7-9 and TRBJ2-5; no firm D call. Germline values: CDR1 SEHNR, CDR2 FQNEAQ (reference sequence). The CDR3 sequence is 10 residues long. V was trimmed by 7 bases and J by 1 base, leaving 1 base between them. The CDR3 sequence is CASIQETQYF. The CDR3 region has the DNA TGTGCCAGCATCCAAGAGACCCAGTACTTC.

This clonotype has ten or more counts. J is TRBJ2-3 and V is TRBV12-5; TRBD2 matches at 7 bases. This CDR3 is 15 amino acids long. The V gene end was trimmed by 7 bases and the J gene end by 4 bases; junction bases not matched to a gene: 11. The germline V gene encodes CDR1 LGHNT and CDR2 FRNRAP. CDR3 sequence: CASASMGGSADTQYF. Here the CDR3 DNA reads TGTGCTAGTGCTTCGATGGGGGGGTCGGCAGATACGCAGTATTTT.

This clonotype showed up many times. This chain connects TRBV2 to TRBJ1-5; D call uncertain. Trimming removed 5 bases from V and 2 bases from J, with 10 bases in between. Germline CDR1 SNHLY, CDR2 FYNNEI. The CDR3 runs to 14 residues. The CDR3 region is CASSLVHGNQPQHF. The DNA for the CDR3 is TGTGCCAGCAGTTTGGTCCATGGCAATCAGCCCCAGCATTTT.

This clonotype has at least ten counts. This sequence joins TRBV7-9 and TRBJ2-5; a possible D gene is TRBD2 (5 bases). Per germline, CDR1 SEHNR and CDR2 FQNEAQ (reference sequence). This CDR3 contains 14 residues. The germline V and J ends were trimmed by 1 base and 1 base, with 7 bases remaining between them. This chain's CDR3 is CASSLVRVQETQYF. The CDR3 bases are TGTGCCAGCAGCTTAGTGAGGGTCCAAGAGACCCAGTACTTC.

In its sample, this clonotype was seen many times. The chain is built from TRBV9 and TRBJ2-3; D possibly corresponds to TRBD2 (5 bases). Trimming shortened V by 6 bases and J by 1 base, and 12 bases separated the two germline ends. The CDR3 is 14 residues long. The germline gives CDR1 SGDLS, CDR2 YYNGEE. The CDR3 region has the DNA TGTGCCAGCACGGTTCGGGGAGGCACAGATACGCAGTATTTT. It specifies CASTVRGGTDTQYF.

This clonotype was observed at least ten times. The genes are TRBV20-1 and TRBJ2-7; D possibly corresponds to TRBD2 (5 bases). The CDR3 is made up of 13 amino acids. V was trimmed by 4 bases and J by 2 bases, leaving 12 bases between them. Looked up from germline, CDR1 is DFQATT and CDR2 is SNEGSKA (reference sequence). CDR3 region: CSAIVGKAYEQYF. CDR3 DNA: TGCAGTGCTATAGTCGGGAAGGCCTACGAGCAGTACTTC.

This clonotype was found many times. This chain joins TRBV5-1 and TRBJ2-5; 11 nucleotides align to TRBD1. Germline CDR1 reads SGHRS; CDR2 reads YFSETQ. The CDR3 sequence is 13 residues long. V was clipped by 7 bases and J by 5 bases; unmatched bases: 4. As DNA, the CDR3 is TGCGCCAGCGGACAGGGGGCTGAGGAGACCCAGTACTTC. Translated, it gives CASGQGAEETQYF.

Many counts were recorded for this clonotype. The V gene is TRBV15, the J gene TRBJ1-1; D not resolved. This CDR3 spans 15 amino acids. V was cut by 0 bases and J by 1 base, with 9 bases left in between. Germline V gives CDR1 LNHNV, CDR2 YYDKDF (reference sequence). The DNA for the CDR3 is TGTGCCACCAGCAGAGATTCTCAAGGGAACACTGAAGCTTTCTTT. This translates into CATSRDSQGNTEAFF.

The CDR3 nucleotides are TGCAGTGCTAGGGACACATCGATATCTGGAAACACCATATATTTT. Its translation: CSARDTSISGNTIYF. This chain connects TRBV20-1 to TRBJ1-3; possible D gene TRBD1, 5 bases. Germline CDR1 reads DFQATT; CDR2 reads SNEGSKA (reference sequence). Trimming left V 3 bases short and J 1 base short, with 13 bases between. The CDR3 covers 15 residues.

This clonotype was recorded a few times. The V gene is TRBV29-1, the J gene TRBJ2-5, with D maybe TRBD2 (6 bases). Germline loops: CDR1 SQVTM, CDR2 ANQGSEA. V was shortened by 8 bases and J by 4 bases, with 23 bases between the two germline ends. The length of the CDR3 is 15 residues. The CDR3 loop reads CSTLHGGVRGETQYF. For the CDR3, the DNA is TGCAGCACCCTCCACGGAGGGGTTCGTGGAGAGACCCAGTACTTC.

This clonotype was detected many times. One base away lies a much larger clone, so this may be a sequencing read error. The chain combines TRBV12-3 or TRBV12-4 with TRBJ2-2; D gene unclear. Trimming left V 2 bases short and J 7 bases short, with 2 bases between. There are 11 residues in the CDR3. CDR3 residues: CASSLNGELFF. As DNA, the CDR3 is TGTGCCAGCAGTTTAAACGGGGAGCTGTTTTTT.

In its sample, this clonotype was seen many times. CDR3 loop: CSASSGTVNTEAFF. DNA of the CDR3: TGCAGTGCTAGTAGCGGGACCGTGAACACTGAAGCTTTCTTT. The chain carries TRBV20-1 and TRBJ1-1, with D maybe TRBD1 (5 bases). This CDR3 contains 14 residues. Germline lookup yields CDR1 DFQATT and CDR2 SNEGSKA (reference sequence). Trimming shortened V by 3 bases and J by 0 bases, and 11 bases separated the two germline ends.

This sequence joins TRBV4-1 and TRBJ2-2; D not certain. The CDR3 extends over 13 amino acids. V was cut by 6 bases and J by 0 bases, with 5 bases left in between. CDR1 and CDR2 from the germline V gene are MGHRA and YSYEKL. The CDR3 reads CASSQPNTGELFF. For the CDR3, the DNA is TGCGCCAGCAGTCAGCCGAACACCGGGGAGCTGTTTTTT.

This clonotype was observed a few times. Written as DNA, the CDR3 is TGTGCCAGCAGCGATTTTGGGGGGCCGGGGGATACGCAGTATTTT. Protein: CASSDFGGPGDTQYF. J is TRBJ2-3 and V is TRBV7-9; D is possibly TRBD1 or TRBD2 (6 bases each). Germline assignment: CDR1 SEHNR and CDR2 FQNEAQ (reference sequence). The ends were cut back, 5 bases at V and 6 bases at J, with 18 bases in the middle. This CDR3 has 15 residues.

This clonotype was counted ten times or more. The rearrangement joins TRBV5-1 to TRBJ1-6, with D hard to call. Trimming shortened V by 0 bases and J by 2 bases, and 9 bases separated the two germline ends. Germline values: CDR1 SGHRS, CDR2 YFSETQ. The CDR3 is 16 residues long. CDR3 in amino acids: CASSLGASAYNSPLHF. The CDR3 coding sequence is TGCGCCAGCAGCTTGGGGGCGTCCGCCTATAATTCACCCCTCCACTTT.

The rearrangement links TRBV18 to TRBJ2-2, with 7 bases identical to TRBD1. The junction had 3 bases not matched to a gene; V was cut back by 2 bases and J by 3 bases. CDR1 is KGHSH and CDR2 is LQKENI in the germline V gene. CDR3 length: 15 residues. The CDR3 reads CASSPTGVDTGELFF. In nucleotides, the CDR3 is TGTGCCAGCTCACCAACAGGGGTGGACACCGGGGAGCTGTTTTTT.

The chain recombines TRBV11-2 with TRBJ1-2, with 8 bases lining up with TRBD1. Germline values: CDR1 SGHAT, CDR2 FQNNGV. V trimming: 10 bases; J trimming: 12 bases; junction bases outside the gene matches: 19. The CDR3 is made up of 14 amino acids. The chain's CDR3 is CATPDRTGQGGHTF. The CDR3 DNA follows: TGTGCCACCCCAGACCGGACAGGGCAAGGGGGCCACACCTTC.